One T cell receptor beta chain is described in this entry. Its specificity is not known. This sample is drawn from a study of post-analysis software for immune sequencing data. Study details: Some patients lacked subtype; others had relapsing-remitting, secondary progressive or progressive-relapsing disease. Findings and caveats of the study: Patients showed TRBV5-6, TRBV5-1 and TRBV20-1 among a few TRBV segments more frequent than in controls. Samples from a shared batch, those prepared together, strongly co-clustered by F measure.

Libraries were made from TCR beta cDNA, and they carried unique molecular identifiers. cDNA molecules numbering around 500,000 came from approximately 0.91 to 9.4 million T cells. TCRdb re-analysed the PCR reads in MiXCR, keeping a single row per CDR3 protein. The table includes 350,000 to 500,000 distinct CDR3 sequences, approximately 39% detected once. V was cut by 4 bases and J by 6 bases, with 13 bases left in between. CDR1 SGHDT and CDR2 YYEEEE come from the germline V gene. The CDR3 extends over 13 amino acids. The source of this sequence is a girl aged 2 to 10 with multiple sclerosis. The V gene is TRBV5-6, the J gene TRBJ1-1, with D perhaps TRBD1 (5 bases). The sample consisted of blood. This chain's CDR3 is CASSPNPGAEAFF. DNA of the CDR3: TGTGCCAGCAGCCCTAATCCGGGGGCTGAAGCTTTCTTT.